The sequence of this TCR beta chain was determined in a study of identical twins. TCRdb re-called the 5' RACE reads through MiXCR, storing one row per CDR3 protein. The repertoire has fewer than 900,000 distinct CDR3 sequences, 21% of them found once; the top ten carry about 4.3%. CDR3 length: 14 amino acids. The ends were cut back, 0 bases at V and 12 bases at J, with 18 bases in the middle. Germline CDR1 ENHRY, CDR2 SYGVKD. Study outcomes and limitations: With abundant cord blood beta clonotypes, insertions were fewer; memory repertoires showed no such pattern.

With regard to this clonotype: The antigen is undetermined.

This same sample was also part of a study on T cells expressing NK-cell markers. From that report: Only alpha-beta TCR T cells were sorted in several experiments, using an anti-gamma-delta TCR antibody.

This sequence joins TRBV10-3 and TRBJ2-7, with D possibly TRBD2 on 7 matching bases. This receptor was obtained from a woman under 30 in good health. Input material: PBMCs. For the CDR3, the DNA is TGTGCCATCAGTGAGTCGGGGGGGCCCCATACCCCGTACTTC. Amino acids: CAISESGGPHTPYF.